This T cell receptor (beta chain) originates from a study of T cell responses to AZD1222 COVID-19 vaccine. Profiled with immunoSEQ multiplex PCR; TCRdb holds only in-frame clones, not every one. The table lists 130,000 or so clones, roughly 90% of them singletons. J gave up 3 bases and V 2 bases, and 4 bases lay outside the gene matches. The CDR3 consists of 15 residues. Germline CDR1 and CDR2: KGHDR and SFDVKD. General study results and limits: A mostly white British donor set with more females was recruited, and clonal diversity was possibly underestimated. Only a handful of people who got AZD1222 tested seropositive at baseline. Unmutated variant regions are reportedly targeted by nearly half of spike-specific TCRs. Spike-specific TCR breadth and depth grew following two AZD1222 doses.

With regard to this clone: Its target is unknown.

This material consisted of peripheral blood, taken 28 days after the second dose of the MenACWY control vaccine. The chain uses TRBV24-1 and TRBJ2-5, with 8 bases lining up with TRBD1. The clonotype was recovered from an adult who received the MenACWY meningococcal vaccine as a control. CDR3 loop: CATSDSPTGEETQYF. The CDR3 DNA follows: TGTGCCACCAGTGATTCCCCGACAGGGGAAGAGACCCAGTACTTC.